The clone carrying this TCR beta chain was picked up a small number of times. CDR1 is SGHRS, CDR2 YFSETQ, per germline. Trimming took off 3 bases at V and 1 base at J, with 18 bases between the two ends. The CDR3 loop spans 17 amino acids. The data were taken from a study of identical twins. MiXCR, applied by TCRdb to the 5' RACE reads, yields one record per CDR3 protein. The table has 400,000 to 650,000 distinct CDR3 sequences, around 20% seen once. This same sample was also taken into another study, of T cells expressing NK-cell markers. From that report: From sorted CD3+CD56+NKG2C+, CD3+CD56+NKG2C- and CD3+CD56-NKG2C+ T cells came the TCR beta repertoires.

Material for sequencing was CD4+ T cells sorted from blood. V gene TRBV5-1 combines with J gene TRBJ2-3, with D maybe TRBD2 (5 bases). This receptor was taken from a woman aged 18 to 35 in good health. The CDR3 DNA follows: TGCGCCAGCAGCTCCGCCGCCCCTAGCCTTGGCACAGATACGCAGTATTTT. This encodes CASSSAAPSLGTDTQYF.